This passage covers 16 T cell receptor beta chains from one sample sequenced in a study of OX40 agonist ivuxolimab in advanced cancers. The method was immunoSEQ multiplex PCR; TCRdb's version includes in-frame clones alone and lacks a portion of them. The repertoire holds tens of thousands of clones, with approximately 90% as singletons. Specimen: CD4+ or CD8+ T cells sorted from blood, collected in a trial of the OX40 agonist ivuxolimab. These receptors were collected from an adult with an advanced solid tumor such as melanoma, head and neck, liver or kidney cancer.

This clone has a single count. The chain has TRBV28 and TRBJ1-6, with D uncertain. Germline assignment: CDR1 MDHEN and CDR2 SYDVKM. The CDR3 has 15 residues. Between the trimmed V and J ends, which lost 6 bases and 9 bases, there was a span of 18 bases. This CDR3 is CASRGNGGRGSPLHF. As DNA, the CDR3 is TGTGCCAGCAGGGGAAACGGAGGACGGGGTTCACCCCTCCACTTT.

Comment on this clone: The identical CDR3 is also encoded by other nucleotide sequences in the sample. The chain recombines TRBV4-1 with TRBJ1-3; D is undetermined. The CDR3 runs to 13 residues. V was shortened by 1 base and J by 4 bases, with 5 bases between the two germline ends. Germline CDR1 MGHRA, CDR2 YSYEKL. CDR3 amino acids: CASSQGVGNTIYF. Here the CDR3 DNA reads TGCGCCAGCAGCCAAGGGGTGGGAAACACCATATATTTT.

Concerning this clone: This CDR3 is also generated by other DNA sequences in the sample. CDR3 amino acids: CASSVVGGGEQYF. CDR3 DNA sequence: TGTGCCAGCAGCGTAGTGGGAGGAGGCGAACAGTACTTC. V usage is TRBV9 and J usage is TRBJ2-7, with D perhaps matching TRBD2 (6 bases). Trimming took off 0 bases at V and 10 bases at J, with 14 bases between the two ends. The germline CDR1 and CDR2 sequences are SGDLS and YYNGEE. The CDR3 consists of 13 residues.

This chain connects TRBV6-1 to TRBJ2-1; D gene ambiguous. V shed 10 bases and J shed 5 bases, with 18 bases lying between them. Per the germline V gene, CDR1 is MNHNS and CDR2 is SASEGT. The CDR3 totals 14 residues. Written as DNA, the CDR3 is TGTGCCACCCTAAGAGGCGGAGCTAACAATGAGCAGTTCTTC. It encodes CATLRGGANNEQFF.

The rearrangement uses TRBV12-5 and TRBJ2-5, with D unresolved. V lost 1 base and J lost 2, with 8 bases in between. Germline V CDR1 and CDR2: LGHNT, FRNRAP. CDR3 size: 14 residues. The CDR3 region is CASGLEGAQETQYF. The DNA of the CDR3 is TGTGCTAGTGGTTTGGAGGGCGCACAAGAGACCCAGTACTTC. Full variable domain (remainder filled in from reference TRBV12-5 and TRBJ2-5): DARVTQTPRHKVTEMGQEVTMRCQPILGHNTVFWYRQTMMQGLELLAYFRNRAPLDDSGMPKDRFSAEMPDATLATLKIQPSEPRDSAVYFCASGLEGAQETQYFGPGTRLLVL.

As DNA, the CDR3 is TGTGCCAGCAGTGCATCTAGCGGGGGAATCTACAATGAGCAGTTCTTC. It codes for CASSASSGGIYNEQFF. The chain uses TRBV27 and TRBJ2-1; 10 bases are shared with TRBD2. This CDR3 has 16 residues. The V gene's germline CDR1 is MNHEY and CDR2 SMNVEV (reference sequence). The trim removed 5 bases at V and 3 bases at J, leaving 7 bases unmatched.

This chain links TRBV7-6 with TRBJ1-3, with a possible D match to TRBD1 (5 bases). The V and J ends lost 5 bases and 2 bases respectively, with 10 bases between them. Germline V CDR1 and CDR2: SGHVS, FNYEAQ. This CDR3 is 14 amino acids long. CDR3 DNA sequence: TGTGCCAGCAGCACGGGGGGGGCTGGAAACACCATATATTTT. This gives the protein CASSTGGAGNTIYF.

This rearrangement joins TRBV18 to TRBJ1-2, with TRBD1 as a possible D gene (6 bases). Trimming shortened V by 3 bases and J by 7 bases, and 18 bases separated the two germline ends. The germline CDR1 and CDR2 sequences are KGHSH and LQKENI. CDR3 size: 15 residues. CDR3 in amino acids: CASSPDTGGAGGYTF. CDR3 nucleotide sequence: TGTGCCAGCTCACCGGACACGGGGGGCGCGGGTGGCTACACCTTC.

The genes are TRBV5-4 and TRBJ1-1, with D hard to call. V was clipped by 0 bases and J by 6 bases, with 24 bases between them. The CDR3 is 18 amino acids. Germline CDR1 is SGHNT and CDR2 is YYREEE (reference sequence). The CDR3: CASSLDPQAARIMAEAFF. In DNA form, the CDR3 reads TGTGCCAGCAGCTTGGACCCCCAGGCAGCGCGCATTATGGCTGAAGCTTTCTTT.

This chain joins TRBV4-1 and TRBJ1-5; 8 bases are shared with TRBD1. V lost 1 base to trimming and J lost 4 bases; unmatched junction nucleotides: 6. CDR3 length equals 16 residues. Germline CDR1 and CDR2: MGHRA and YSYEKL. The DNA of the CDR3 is TGCGCCAGCAGCCAAGGGCAGGGGGCGCGAAATCAGCCCCAGCATTTT. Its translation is CASSQGQGARNQPQHF.

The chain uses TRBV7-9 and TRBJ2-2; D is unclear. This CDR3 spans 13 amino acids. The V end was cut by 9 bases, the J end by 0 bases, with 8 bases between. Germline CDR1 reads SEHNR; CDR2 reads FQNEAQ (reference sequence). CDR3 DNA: TGTGCCAGTCAACAGACGAACACCGGGGAGCTGTTTTTT. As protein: CASQQTNTGELFF.

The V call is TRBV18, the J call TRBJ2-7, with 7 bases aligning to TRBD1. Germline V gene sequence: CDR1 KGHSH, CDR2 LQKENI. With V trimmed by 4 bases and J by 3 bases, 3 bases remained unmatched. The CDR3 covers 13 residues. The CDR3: CASSRDRHYEQYF. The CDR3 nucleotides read TGTGCCAGCTCACGGGACAGACACTACGAGCAGTACTTC.

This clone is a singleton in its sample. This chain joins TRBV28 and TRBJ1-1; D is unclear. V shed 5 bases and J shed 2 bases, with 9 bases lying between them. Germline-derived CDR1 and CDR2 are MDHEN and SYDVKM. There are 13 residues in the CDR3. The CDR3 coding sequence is TGTGCCAGCAGTCTCCCTTTAAACACTGAAGCTTTCTTT. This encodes CASSLPLNTEAFF.

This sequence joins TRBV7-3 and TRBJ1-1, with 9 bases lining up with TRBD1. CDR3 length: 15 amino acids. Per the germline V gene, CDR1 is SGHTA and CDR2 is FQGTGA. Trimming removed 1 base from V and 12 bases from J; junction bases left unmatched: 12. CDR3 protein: CASSLIPQTGGETFF. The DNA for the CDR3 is TGTGCCAGCAGCTTAATCCCCCAGACAGGGGGAGAGACTTTCTTT. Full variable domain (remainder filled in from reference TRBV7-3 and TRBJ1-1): GAGVSQTPSNKVTEKGKYVELRCDPISGHTALYWYRQSLGQGPEFLIYFQGTGAADDSGLPNDRFFAVRPEGSVSTLKIQRTERGDSAVYLCASSLIPQTGGETFFGQGTRLTVV.

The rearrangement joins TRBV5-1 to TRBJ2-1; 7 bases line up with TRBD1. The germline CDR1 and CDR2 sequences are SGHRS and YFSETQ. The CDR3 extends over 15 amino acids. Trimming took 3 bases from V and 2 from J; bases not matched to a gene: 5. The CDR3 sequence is CASSSTGDPYNEQFF. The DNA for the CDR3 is TGCGCCAGCAGCTCCACAGGGGACCCCTACAATGAGCAGTTCTTC.

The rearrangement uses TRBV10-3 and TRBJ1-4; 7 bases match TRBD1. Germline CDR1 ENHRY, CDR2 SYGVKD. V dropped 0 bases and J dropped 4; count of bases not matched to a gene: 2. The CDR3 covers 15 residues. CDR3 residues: CAISESAGGNEKLFF. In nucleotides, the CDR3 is TGTGCCATCAGTGAGTCAGCAGGGGGTAATGAAAAACTGTTTTTT.